This TCR beta chain was obtained from a study of cytomegalovirus exposure and HLA in healthy donors (dated by TCRdb to about 2017). Turning to the overall study: The roughly 670 repertoires of the first cohort and the roughly 120 validation repertoires were produced on the same platform, according to a later analysis. The aim of the study was to test whether cataloging public T cell receptors could identify signatures of past pathogen exposure. Along with the approximately 670-subject first cohort, a separate validation cohort of over a hundred different subjects was used. To predict cytomegalovirus infection status, the study combined high-throughput TCR immunosequencing, statistical association of individual TCRs with disease status, and machine learning. Paper-wide results and their limitations: According to the authors, the approach could potentially be generalized to other disease states and immunological phenotypes. Most TCR sequences were seen in very few donors, while some public TCRs were found in many individuals. The validation cohort had no HLA typing available for a later analysis, so co-occurrence within that cohort was assessed over all 110 or so repertoires. A total of 150 to 200 TCR beta chains were listed by the study as associated with cytomegalovirus. The classifier was reported to diagnose cytomegalovirus status with high specificity and sensitivity in both the original and validation cohorts. A few of the identified cytomegalovirus-associated TCR beta chains were confirmed in vitro to be specific for cytomegalovirus antigens. A later analysis found that TCRs clustered in the first cohort also tended to co-occur in the 120 validation repertoires, with 94% of cluster scores above 0.

The V and J ends are trimmed by 2 bases and 3 bases, leaving 7 bases between them. CDR1 and CDR2, looked up from the germline V gene, are LGHNA and YNFKEQ. From its cysteine to its phenylalanine, the CDR3 spans 13 amino acids. The DNA shown is the 39-base CDR3, in frame from base 1. To note about this clone: What this receptor recognizes is not known. No per-base quality is available; no much larger clone lies one base away.

The receptor library was made with the immunoSEQ multiplex PCR assay. The authors' analysis ran thus. A statistical classification framework was developed to diagnose cytomegalovirus status using the catalog of TCR beta chain sequences. Not all clones reach the TCRdb copy of this immuneACCESS table, which keeps in-frame sequences only. Checked studies attribute under half of the gap to unresolved V genes and leave the rest unexplained. The V and J calls and the clone size are those of that table, but D and trimming were determined from the DNA. This sample is represented by tens of thousands of clones; 84% of them were singletons. 12% of the sample is in the top ten clones. The donors belonged to the validation cohort of over a hundred subjects, which was separate from the 666-subject first cohort.

This receptor chain uses TRBV4-2 and TRBJ1-1; no D gene can be assigned with confidence. The specimen sequenced was PBMCs. The sequence came from a woman younger than 30 in good health and CMV-seropositive. The CDR3 corresponds to CASSQSGDTEAFF. At the DNA level, the sequence is TGTGCCAGCAGCCAAAGCGGCGACACTGAAGCTTTCTTT.